Described below is a single T cell receptor (beta chain) sequence and its context. This clonotype was observed a few times. Its antigen is unknown. No base quality information exists; no much larger clone differs at one position. Ficoll-Paque density gradient centrifugation was used to isolate PBMCs. The data derive from a study of T-cell memory formation after mild COVID-19 (dated by TCRdb to the early 2020s). Turning to the overall study: TCR sequence clusters from the two donors were found to be largely donor specific. In a couple of donors, T-cell clones that expanded and contracted after mild COVID-19 were tracked by sequencing TCRalpha and TCRbeta repertoires over time. Two young, previously healthy adult volunteers, one female and one male, were included in the cohort. The research as a whole found: Contracting CD4+ clones were located mainly in the CM and EM memory subsets, whereas CD8+ clones were found to be enriched in EMRA. SARS-CoV-2 specificity of the second-wave clones peaking on day 37 was not confirmed. Clones that contracted from day 15 to 85 showed balanced CD4/CD8 phenotypes, whereas a second wave of clones that expanded from day 15 to 37 leaned towards CD4+. Some responding clones were detected in pre-infection memory, suggesting pre-existing cross-reactive memory T cells joined the SARS-CoV-2 response. The study included only a couple of mild cases, and larger cohorts that include severe cases with pre-infection samples were judged to be necessary.

Germline trimming: 1 base from V, 6 bases from J; junction bases outside gene matches: 21. Sequences MGHRA (CDR1) and YSYEKL (CDR2) are obtained from the germline V gene. Taken from cysteine to phenylalanine, the CDR3 has 20 residues. Only the CDR3 portion is preserved as DNA: 60 bases, with reading frame beginning at the first base. Instrument on record: Illumina NovaSeq 6000. cDNA libraries for TCRalpha and TCRbeta were prepared by 5'RACE using constant-segment primers, with sample barcodes and unique molecular identifiers added. RNA was extracted from every sample with Trizol reagent. Libraries were amplified in two PCR steps, with a second sample barcode and Illumina TruSeq adapters added in the second step. Libraries were sequenced on an Illumina NovaSeq with 2 x 150 bp paired-end reads. The study's processing was this. Reads were demultiplexed and collapsed into UMI-guided consensus sequences with migec v1.2.7. With mixcr v2.1.11, UMI consensuses were aligned to TRA and TRB V and J templates and assembled into clonotypes. A clonotype was counted as expanded or contracted only when both edgeR and NoisET called the clonotype significant, with the noise models trained on biological replicates. For edgeR calls, the cutoffs were a false discovery rate-adjusted p below 0.01 and a log2 fold-change threshold of 1. As an exploratory analysis of dynamics, max-normalized trajectories of the 1000 most abundant clonotypes were examined with PCA combined with hierarchical clustering. Separately sequenced CD4+ and CD8+ repertoires were used to assign the CD4 or CD8 phenotype of responding clones. The raw public reads went through TCRdb reprocessing: fastp at Q25, MiXCR clone calling, in-frame beta chains kept. Each CDR3 protein gets just one entry, which takes the most common genes and DNA from the rows behind it. The V and J calls come from TCRdb's annotation, not from the publication. This sample lists about 84,000 distinct CDR3 sequences; about 14% were detected once. The top ten clonotypes cover around 31% of the sample.

The chain is assembled from TRBV4-1 and TRBJ2-1; 7 bases in between match TRBD1. Specimen: PBMCs or a T cell subset sorted from them (not recorded which). The receptor was derived from an adult woman who had mild COVID-19 (a few samples of this study predate the infection). The sample titles of this study are shuffled in the database, so cell type and time point are left out; the donor was told from shared clones. The sequence in DNA is TGCGCCAGCAGCCAAGTATTTGTCCTCGTGACAGGGTATTTTGCCAATGAGCAGTTCTTC. This gives the protein CASSQVFVLVTGYFANEQFF.